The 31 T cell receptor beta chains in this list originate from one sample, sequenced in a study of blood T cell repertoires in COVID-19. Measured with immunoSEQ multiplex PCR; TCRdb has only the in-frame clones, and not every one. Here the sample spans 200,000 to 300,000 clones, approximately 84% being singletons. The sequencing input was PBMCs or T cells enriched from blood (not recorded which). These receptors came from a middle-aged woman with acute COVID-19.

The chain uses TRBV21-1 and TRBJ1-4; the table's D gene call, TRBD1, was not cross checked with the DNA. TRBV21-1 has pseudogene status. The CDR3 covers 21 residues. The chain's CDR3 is CASSARDRSGEAPERTEKLFF. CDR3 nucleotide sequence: TGTGCCAGCAGCGCTCGGGACAGGTCAGGTGAGGCCCCCGAACGCACAGAAAAACTGTTTTTT.

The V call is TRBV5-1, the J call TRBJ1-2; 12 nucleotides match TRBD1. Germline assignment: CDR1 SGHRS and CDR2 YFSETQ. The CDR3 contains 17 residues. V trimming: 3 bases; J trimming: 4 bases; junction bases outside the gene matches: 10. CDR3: CASSWGTGGDLGYGYTF. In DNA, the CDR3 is TGCGCCAGCAGCTGGGGGACAGGGGGCGATTTGGGCTATGGCTACACCTTC.

The CDR3 loop is CASSEADSSNQPQHF. The CDR3 coding sequence is TGTGCCAGCAGTGAAGCTGACAGCAGCAATCAGCCCCAGCATTTT. V and J are TRBV2 and TRBJ1-5; tentatively, D is TRBD1 (5 bases). This CDR3 is 15 amino acids long. Germline CDR1 reads SNHLY; CDR2 reads FYNNEI. Trimming removed 0 bases at V and 1 base at J, with 7 bases between.

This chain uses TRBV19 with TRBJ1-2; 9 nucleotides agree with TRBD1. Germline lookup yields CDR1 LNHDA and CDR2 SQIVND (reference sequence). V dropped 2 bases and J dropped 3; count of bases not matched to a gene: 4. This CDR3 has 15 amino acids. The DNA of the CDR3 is TGTGCCAGTAGTATACGGACAGGGGAAGACTATGGCTACACCTTC. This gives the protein CASSIRTGEDYGYTF. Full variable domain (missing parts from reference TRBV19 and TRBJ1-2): DGGITQSPKYLFRKEGQNVTLSCEQNLNHDAMYWYRQDPGQGLRLIYYSQIVNDFQKGDIAEGYSVSREKKESFPLTVTSAQKNPTAFYLCASSIRTGEDYGYTFGSGTRLTVV.

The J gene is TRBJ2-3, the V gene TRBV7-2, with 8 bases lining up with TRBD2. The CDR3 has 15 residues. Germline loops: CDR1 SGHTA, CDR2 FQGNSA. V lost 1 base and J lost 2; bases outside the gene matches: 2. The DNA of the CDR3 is TGTGCCAGCAGCTTAGGGACTAGCAACACAGATACGCAGTATTTT. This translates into CASSLGTSNTDTQYF.

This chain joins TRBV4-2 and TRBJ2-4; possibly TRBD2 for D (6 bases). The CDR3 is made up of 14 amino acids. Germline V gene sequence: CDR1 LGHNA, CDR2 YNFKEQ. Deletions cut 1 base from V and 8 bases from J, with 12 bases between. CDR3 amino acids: CASSQGLEAYIQYF. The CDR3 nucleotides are TGTGCCAGCAGCCAAGGACTAGAGGCGTACATTCAGTACTTC.

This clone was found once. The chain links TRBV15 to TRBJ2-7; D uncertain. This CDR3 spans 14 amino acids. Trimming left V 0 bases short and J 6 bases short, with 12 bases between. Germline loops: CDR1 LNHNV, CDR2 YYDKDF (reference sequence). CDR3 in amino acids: CATSRDSLEVEQYF. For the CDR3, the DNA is TGTGCCACCAGCAGAGATTCTTTAGAGGTCGAGCAGTACTTC.

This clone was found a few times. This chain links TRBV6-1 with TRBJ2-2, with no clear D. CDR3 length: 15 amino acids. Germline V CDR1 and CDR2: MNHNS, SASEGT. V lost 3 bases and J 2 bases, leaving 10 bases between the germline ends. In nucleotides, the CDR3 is TGTGCCAGCAGTGAGATCCGCGGCAACACCGGGGAGCTGTTTTTT. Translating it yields CASSEIRGNTGELFF.

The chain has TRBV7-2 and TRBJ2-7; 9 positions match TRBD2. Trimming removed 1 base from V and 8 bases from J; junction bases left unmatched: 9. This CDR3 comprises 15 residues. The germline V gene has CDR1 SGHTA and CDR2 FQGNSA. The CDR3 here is CASSLGWTSDLKQYF. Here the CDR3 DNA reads TGTGCCAGCAGCTTAGGCTGGACTAGCGATCTCAAGCAGTACTTC.

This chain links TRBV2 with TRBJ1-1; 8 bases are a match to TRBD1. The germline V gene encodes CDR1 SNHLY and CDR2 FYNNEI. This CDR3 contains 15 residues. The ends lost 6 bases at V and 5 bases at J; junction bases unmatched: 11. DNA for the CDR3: TGTGCCAGCAGCCTAGGACAGGGTTTGAGTACTGAAGCTTTCTTT. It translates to CASSLGQGLSTEAFF.

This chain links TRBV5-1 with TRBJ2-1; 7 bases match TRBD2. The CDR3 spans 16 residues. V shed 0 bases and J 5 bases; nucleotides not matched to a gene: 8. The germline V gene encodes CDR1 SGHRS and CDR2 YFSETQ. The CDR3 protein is CASSLEPGLFNNEQFF. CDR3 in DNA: TGCGCCAGCAGCTTGGAGCCGGGACTATTCAACAATGAGCAGTTCTTC. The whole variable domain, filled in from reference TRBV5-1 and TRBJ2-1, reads KAGVTQTPRYLIKTRGQQVTLSCSPISGHRSVSWYQQTPGQGLQFLFEYFSETQRNKGNFPGRFSGRQFSNSRSEMNVSTLELGDSALYLCASSLEPGLFNNEQFFGPGTRLTVL.

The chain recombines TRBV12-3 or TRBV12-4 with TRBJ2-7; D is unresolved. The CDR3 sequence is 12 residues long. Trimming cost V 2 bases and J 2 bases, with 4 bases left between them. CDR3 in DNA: TGTGCCAGCAGTTTATACACCTACGAGCAGTACTTC. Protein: CASSLYTYEQYF.

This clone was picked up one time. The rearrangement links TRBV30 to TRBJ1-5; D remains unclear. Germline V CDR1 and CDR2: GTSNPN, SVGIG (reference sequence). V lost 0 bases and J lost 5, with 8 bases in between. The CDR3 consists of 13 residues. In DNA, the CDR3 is TGTGCCTGGAGTGTCTCCCCGGATCAGCCCCAGCATTTT. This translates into CAWSVSPDQPQHF.

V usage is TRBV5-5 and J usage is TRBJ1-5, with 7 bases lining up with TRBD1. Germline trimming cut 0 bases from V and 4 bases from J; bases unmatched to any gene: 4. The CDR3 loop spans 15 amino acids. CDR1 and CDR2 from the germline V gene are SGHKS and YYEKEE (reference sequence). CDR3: CASSLAGQENQPQHF. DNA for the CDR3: TGTGCCAGCAGCTTGGCTGGACAGGAGAATCAGCCCCAGCATTTT.

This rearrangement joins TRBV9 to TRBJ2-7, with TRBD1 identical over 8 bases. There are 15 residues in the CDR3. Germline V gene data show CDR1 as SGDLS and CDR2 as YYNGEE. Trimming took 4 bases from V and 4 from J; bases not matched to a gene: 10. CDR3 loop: CASSLTTGDGYEQYF. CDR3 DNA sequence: TGTGCCAGCAGCCTTACGACAGGGGACGGATACGAGCAGTACTTC. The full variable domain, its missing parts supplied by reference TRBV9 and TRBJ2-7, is DSGVTQTPKHLITATGQRVTLRCSPRSGDLSVYWYQQSLDQGLQFLIQYYNGEERAKGNILERFSAQQFPDLHSELNLSSLELGDSALYFCASSLTTGDGYEQYFGPGTRLTVT.

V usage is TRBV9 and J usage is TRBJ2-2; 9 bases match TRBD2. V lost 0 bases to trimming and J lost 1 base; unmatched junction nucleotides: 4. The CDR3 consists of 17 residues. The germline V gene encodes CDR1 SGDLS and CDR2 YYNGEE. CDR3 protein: CASSVATAGGNTGELFF. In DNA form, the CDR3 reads TGTGCCAGCAGCGTAGCTACAGCGGGAGGGAACACCGGGGAGCTGTTTTTT.

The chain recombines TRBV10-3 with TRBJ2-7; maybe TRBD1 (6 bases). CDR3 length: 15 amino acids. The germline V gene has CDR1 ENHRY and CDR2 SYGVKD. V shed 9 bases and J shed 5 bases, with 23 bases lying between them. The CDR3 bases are TGTGCCATGGCGCCTCATAACGGACAGCGGAACGAGCAGTACTTC. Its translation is CAMAPHNGQRNEQYF.

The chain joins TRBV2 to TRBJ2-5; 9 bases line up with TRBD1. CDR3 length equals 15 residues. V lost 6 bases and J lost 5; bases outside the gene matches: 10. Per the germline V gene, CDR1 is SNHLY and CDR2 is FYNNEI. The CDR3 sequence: CASREKQGARETQYF. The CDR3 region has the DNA TGTGCCAGCAGGGAAAAACAGGGGGCGCGGGAGACCCAGTACTTC.

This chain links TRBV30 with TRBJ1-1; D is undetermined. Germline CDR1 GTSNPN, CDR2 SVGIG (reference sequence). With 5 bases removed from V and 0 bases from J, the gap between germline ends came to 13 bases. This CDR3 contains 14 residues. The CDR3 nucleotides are TGTGCCTGGGGGCACGGTAGCATGAACACTGAAGCTTTCTTT. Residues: CAWGHGSMNTEAFF.

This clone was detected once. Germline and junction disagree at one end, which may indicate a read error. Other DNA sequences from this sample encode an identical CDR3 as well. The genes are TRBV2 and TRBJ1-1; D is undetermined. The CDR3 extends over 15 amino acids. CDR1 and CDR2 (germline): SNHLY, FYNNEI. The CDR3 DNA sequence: TGTGCCAGCAGCGAAGATTCACAGAAGAACACTGAAGCTTTCTTT. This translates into CASSEDSQKNTEAFF.

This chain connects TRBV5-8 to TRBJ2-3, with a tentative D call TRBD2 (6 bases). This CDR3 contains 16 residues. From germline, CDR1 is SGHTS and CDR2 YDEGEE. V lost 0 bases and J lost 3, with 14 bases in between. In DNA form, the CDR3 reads TGTGCCAGCAGCTTGGGTTTGGTGGGAGGTACAGATACGCAGTATTTT. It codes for CASSLGLVGGTDTQYF.

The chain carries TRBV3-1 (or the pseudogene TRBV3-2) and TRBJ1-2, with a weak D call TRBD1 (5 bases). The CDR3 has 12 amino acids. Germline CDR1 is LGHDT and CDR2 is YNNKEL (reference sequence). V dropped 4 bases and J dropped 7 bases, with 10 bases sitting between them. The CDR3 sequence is CASSPSGFGYTF. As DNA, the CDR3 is TGTGCCAGCAGCCCTTCAGGGTTTGGCTACACCTTC.

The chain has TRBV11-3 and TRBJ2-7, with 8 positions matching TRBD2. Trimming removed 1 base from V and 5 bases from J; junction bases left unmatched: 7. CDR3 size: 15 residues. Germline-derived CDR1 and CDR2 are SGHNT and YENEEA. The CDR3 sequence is CASSLGAGDSDEQYF. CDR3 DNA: TGTGCCAGCAGCTTAGGAGCGGGAGATTCGGACGAGCAGTACTTC.

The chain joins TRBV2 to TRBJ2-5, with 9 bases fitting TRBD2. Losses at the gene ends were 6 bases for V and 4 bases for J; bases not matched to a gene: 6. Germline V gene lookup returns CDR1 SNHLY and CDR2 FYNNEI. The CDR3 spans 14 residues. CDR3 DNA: TGTGCCAGCAGACCAGGGACTAGCCGAGAGACCCAGTACTTC. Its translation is CASRPGTSRETQYF.

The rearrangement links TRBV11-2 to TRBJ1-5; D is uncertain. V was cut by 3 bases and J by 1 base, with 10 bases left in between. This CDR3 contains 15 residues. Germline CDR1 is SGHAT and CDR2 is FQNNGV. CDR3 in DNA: TGTGCCAGCAGCTTCGGGTTGGCGAGCAATCAGCCCCAGCATTTT. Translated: CASSFGLASNQPQHF.

In nucleotides, the CDR3 is TGTGCCAGCAGCTTAGAGTTGGCTAGCGGGTCATGGAATGAGCAGTTCTTC. It is translated as CASSLELASGSWNEQFF. The chain joins TRBV11-3 to TRBJ2-1; 8 bases align to TRBD2. Unmatched junction bases numbered 11, after V lost 0 bases and J lost 7 bases. The CDR3 totals 17 residues. Germline loops: CDR1 SGHNT, CDR2 YENEEA.

CDR3 sequence: CASRFDRSYNEQFF. DNA of the CDR3: TGTGCCAGCCGGTTCGACAGATCCTACAATGAGCAGTTCTTC. The chain combines TRBV2 with TRBJ2-1, with TRBD1 as a possible D gene (5 bases). Germline V lookup: CDR1 SNHLY, CDR2 FYNNEI. V shed 8 bases and J shed 1 base, with 12 bases lying between them. The CDR3 extends over 14 amino acids.

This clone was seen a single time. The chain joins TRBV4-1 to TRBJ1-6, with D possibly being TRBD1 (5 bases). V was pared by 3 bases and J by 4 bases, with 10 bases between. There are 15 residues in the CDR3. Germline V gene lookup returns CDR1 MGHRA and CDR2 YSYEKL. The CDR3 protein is CASSQSGLYNSPLHF. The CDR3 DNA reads TGCGCCAGCAGCCAGTCGGGACTGTATAATTCACCCCTCCACTTT.

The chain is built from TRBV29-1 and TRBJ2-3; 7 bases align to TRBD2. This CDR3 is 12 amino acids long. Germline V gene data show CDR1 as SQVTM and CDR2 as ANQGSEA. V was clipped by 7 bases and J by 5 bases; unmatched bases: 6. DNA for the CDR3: TGCAGCGCAGGACTAGGCAAAGATACGCAGTATTTT. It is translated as CSAGLGKDTQYF.

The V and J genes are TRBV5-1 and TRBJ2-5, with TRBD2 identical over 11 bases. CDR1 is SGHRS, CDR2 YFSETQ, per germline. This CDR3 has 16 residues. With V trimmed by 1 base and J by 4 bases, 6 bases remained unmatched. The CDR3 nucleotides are TGCGCCAGCAGCTTGATCCTAGCGGGGGGCTCAGAGACCCAGTACTTC. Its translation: CASSLILAGGSETQYF.

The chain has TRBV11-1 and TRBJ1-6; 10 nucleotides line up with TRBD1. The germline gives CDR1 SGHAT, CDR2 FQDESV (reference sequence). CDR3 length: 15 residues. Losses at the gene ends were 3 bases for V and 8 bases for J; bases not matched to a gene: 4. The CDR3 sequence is CASSFRGQGDSPLHF. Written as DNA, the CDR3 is TGTGCCAGCAGCTTTAGAGGACAGGGGGATTCACCCCTCCACTTT.